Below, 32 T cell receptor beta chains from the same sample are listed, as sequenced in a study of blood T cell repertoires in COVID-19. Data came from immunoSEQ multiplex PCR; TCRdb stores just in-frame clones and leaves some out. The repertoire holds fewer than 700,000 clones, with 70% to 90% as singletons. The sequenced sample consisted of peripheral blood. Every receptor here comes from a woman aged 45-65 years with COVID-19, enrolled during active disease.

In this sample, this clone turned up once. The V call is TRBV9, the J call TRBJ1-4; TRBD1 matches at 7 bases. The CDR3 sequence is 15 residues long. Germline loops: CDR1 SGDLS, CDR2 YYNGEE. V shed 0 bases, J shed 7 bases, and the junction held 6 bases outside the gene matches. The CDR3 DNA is TGTGCCAGCAGCGTAGGACAGGGACGGGGTGAAAAACTGTTTTTT. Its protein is CASSVGQGRGEKLFF.

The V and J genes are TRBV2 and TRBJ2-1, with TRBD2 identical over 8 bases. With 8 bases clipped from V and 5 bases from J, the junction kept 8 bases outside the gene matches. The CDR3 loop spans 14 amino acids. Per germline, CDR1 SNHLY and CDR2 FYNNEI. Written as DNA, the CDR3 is TGTGCCAGCTCGGGACTAGACTCGGACAATGAGCAGTTCTTC. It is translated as CASSGLDSDNEQFF.

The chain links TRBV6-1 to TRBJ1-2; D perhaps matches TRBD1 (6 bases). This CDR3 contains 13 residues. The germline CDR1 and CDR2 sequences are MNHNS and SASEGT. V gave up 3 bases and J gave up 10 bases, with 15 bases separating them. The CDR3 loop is CASSDRQARVYTF. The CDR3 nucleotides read TGTGCCAGCAGTGATCGACAGGCCAGGGTCTACACCTTC.

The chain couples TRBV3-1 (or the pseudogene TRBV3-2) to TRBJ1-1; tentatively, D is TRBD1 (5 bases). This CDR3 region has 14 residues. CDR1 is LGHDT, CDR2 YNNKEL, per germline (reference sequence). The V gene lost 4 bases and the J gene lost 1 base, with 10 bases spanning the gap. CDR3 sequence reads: CASSPTDRNTEAFF. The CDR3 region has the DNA TGTGCCAGCAGCCCGACAGACAGGAACACTGAAGCTTTCTTT.

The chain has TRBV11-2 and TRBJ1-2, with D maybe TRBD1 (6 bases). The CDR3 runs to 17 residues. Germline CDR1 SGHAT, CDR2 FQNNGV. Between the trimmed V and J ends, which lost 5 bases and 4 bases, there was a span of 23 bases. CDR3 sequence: CASSLPRRGAWGYGYTF. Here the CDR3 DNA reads TGTGCCAGCAGCCTTCCACGCCGGGGGGCCTGGGGCTATGGCTACACCTTC.

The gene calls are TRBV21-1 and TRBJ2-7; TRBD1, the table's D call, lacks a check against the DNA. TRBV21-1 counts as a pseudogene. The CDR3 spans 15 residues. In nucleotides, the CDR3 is TGTGCCAGCAGCATTGGGGACAGGGCCGCCTACGAGCAGTACTTC. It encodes CASSIGDRAAYEQYF.

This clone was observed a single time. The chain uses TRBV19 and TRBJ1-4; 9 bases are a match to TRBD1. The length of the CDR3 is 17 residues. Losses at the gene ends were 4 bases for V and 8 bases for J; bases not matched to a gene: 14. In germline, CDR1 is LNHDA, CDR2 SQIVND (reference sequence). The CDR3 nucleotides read TGTGCCAGTAGTACCCGGACGACCGGACAGGGGTTCGAAAAACTGTTTTTT. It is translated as CASSTRTTGQGFEKLFF.

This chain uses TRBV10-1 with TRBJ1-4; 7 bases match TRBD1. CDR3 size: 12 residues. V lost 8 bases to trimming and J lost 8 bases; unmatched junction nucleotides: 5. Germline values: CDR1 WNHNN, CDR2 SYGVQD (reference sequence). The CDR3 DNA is TGCGCCAGCGTAACAGGGGACGAAAAACTGTTTTTT. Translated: CASVTGDEKLFF.

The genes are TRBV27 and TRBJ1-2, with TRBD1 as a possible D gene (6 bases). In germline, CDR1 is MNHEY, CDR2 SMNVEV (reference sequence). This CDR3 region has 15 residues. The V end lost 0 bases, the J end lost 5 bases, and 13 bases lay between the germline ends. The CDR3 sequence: CASSLSSGRGYGYTF. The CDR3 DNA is TGTGCCAGCAGTTTATCGTCAGGGAGGGGGTATGGCTACACCTTC.

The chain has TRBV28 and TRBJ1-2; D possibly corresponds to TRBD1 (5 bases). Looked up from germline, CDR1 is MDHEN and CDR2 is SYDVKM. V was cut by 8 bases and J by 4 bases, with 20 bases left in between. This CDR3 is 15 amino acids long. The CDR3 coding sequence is TGTGCCAGCCAAAGGGGAGGTTATCTTAGCTATGGCTACACCTTC. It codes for CASQRGGYLSYGYTF.

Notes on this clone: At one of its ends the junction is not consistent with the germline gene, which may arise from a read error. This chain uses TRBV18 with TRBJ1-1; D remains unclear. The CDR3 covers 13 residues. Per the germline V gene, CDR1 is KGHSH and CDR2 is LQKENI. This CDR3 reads CASSPGVNTEAFF. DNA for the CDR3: TGTGCCAGTTCACCGGGCGTGAACACTGAAGCTTTCTTT.

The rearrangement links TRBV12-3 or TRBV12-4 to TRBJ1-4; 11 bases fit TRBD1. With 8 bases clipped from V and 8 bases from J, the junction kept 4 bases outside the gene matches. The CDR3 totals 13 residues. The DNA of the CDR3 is TGTGCCAGCTGGAGGACAGGGGGCGAAAAACTGTTTTTT. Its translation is CASWRTGGEKLFF.

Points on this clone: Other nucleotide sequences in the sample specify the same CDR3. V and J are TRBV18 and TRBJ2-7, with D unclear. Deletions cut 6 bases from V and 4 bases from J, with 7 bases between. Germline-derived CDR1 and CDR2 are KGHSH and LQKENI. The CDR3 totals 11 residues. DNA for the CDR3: TGTGCCAGCTCCCCCGGGTACGAGCAGTACTTC. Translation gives CASSPGYEQYF.

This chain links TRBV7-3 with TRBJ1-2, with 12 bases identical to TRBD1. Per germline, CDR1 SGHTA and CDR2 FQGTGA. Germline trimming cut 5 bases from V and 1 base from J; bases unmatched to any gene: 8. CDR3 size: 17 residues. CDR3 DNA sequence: TGTGCCAGCAGCCCTCCGGGACAGGGGGCCGGTAACTATGGCTACACCTTC. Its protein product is CASSPPGQGAGNYGYTF.

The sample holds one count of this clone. The CDR3 DNA is TGCGCCAGCAGCTGGGGGACAGGGACCACCGGGGAGCTGTTTTTT. The encoded protein is CASSWGTGTTGELFF. The chain employs TRBV5-1 and TRBJ2-2, with TRBD1 matching 9 bases. Germline V gene lookup returns CDR1 SGHRS and CDR2 YFSETQ. After removal of 3 bases from V and 4 bases from J, the junction contained 4 bases not matched to a gene. The CDR3 length is 15 residues.

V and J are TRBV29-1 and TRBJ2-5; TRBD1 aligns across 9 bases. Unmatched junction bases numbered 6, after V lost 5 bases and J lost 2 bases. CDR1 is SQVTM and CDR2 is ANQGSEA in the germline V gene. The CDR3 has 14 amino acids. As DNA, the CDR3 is TGCAGCGTTCGGGACAGGGCTCCTCAAGAGACCCAGTACTTC. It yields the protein CSVRDRAPQETQYF.

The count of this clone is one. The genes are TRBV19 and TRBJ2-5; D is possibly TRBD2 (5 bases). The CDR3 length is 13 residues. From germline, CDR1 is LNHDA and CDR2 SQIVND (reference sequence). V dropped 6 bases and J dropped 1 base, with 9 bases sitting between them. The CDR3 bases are TGTGCCAGTAGGCCGGGGTCCCAAGAGACCCAGTACTTC. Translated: CASRPGSQETQYF.

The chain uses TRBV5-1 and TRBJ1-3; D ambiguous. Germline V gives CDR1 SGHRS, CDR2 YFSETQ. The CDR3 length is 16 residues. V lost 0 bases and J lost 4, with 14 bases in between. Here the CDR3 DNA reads TGCGCCAGCAGCTTGGGCAGGCGCCAAGGAGGAAACACCATATATTTT. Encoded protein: CASSLGRRQGGNTIYF.

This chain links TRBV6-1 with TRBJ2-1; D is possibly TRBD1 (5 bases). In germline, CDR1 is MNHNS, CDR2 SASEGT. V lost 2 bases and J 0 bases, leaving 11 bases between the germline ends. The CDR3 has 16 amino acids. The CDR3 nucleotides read TGTGCCAGCAGTGAAACCGACAGAAGCTCCTACAATGAGCAGTTCTTC. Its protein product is CASSETDRSSYNEQFF.

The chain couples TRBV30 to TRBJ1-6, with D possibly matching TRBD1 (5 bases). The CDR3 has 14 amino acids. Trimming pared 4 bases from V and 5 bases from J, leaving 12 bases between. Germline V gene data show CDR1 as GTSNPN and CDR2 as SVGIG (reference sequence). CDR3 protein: CAWIGRVDNSPLHF. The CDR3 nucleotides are TGTGCCTGGATCGGCAGGGTCGATAATTCACCCCTCCACTTT.

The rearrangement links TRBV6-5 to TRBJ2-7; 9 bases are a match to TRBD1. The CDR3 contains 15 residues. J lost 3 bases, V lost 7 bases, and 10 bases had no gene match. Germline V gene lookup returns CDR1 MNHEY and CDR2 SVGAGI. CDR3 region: CASIFGTGSNYEQYF. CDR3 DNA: TGTGCCAGCATCTTCGGGACAGGGTCTAACTACGAGCAGTACTTC.

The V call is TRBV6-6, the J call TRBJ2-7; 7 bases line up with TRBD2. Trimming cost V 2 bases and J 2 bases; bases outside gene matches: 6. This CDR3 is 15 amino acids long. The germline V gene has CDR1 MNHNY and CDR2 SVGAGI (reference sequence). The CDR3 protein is CASSYGSSGAYEQYF. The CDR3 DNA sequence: TGTGCCAGCAGTTACGGGTCCAGCGGGGCCTACGAGCAGTACTTC.

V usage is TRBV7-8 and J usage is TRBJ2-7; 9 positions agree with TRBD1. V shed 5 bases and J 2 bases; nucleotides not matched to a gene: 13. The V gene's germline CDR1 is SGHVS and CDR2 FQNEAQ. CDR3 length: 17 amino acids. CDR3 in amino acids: CASSPSPGTGRPYEQYF. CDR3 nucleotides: TGTGCCAGCAGCCCCTCCCCGGGGACAGGGCGTCCCTACGAGCAGTACTTC.

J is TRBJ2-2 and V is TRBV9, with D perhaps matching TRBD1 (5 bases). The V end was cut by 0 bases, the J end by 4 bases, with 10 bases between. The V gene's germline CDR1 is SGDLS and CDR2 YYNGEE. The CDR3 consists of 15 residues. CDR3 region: CASSVGDSSTGELFF. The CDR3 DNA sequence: TGTGCCAGCAGCGTAGGCGACAGCTCCACCGGGGAGCTGTTTTTT.

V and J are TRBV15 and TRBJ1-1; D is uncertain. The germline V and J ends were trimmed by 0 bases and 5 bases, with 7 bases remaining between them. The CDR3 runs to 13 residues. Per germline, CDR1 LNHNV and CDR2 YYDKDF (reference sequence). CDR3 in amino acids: CATSRDYRTEAFF. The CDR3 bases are TGTGCCACCAGCAGAGATTATCGGACTGAAGCTTTCTTT.

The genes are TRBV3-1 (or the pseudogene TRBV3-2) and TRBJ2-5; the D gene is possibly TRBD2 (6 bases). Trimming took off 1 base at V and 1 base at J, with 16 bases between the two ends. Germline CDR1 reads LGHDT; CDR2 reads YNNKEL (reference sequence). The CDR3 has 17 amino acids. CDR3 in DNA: TGTGCCAGCAGCCAAGGCTCTAACGGGGGAGTCCAAGAGACCCAGTACTTC. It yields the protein CASSQGSNGGVQETQYF.

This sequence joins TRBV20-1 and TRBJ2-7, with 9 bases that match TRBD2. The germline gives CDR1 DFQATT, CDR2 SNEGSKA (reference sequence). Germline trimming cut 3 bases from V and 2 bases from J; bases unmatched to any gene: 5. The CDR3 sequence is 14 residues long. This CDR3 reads CSASRLAGTYEQYF. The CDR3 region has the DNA TGCAGTGCTAGTCGGCTAGCGGGGACCTACGAGCAGTACTTC.

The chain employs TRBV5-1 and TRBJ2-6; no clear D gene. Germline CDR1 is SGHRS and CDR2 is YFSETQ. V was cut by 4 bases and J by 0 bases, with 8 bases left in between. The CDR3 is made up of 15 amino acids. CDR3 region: CASSLPFSGANVLTF. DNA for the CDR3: TGCGCCAGCAGCCTCCCCTTCTCTGGGGCCAACGTCCTGACTTTC. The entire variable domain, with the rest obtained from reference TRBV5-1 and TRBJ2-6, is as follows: KAGVTQTPRYLIKTRGQQVTLSCSPISGHRSVSWYQQTPGQGLQFLFEYFSETQRNKGNFPGRFSGRQFSNSRSEMNVSTLELGDSALYLCASSLPFSGANVLTFGAGSRLTVL.

CDR3 region: CASSLVGGRGPEIYGYTF. The CDR3 bases are TGTGCCAGCAGCTTAGTAGGGGGCCGGGGTCCGGAAATCTATGGCTACACCTTC. This sequence joins TRBV13 and TRBJ1-2; TRBD1 agrees at 7 bases. This CDR3 comprises 18 residues. The J segment lost 4 bases and the V segment lost 1 base, leaving 15 bases of the junction unmatched. CDR1 and CDR2 from the germline V gene are PRHDT and FYEKMQ (reference sequence).

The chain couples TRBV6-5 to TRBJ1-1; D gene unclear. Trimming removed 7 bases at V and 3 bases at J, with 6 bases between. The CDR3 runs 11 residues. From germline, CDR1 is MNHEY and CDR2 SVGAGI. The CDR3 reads CASKLYTEAFF. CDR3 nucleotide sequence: TGTGCCAGCAAGCTGTACACTGAAGCTTTCTTT.

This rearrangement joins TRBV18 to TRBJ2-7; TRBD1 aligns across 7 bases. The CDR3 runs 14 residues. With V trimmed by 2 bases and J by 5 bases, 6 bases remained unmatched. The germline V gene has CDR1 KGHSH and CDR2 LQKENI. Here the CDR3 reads CASSPSGGVHEQYF. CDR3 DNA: TGTGCCAGCTCACCATCAGGGGGTGTCCACGAGCAGTACTTC.

This CDR3 is CASSSLGVDPNQPQHF. As DNA, the CDR3 is TGTGCCAGCAGTTCGCTGGGAGTCGACCCCAATCAGCCCCAGCATTTT. The V and J genes are TRBV27 and TRBJ1-5; D ambiguous. The CDR3 is 16 amino acids. V was shortened by 4 bases and J by 3 bases, with 16 bases between the two germline ends. CDR1 MNHEY and CDR2 SMNVEV come from the germline V gene (reference sequence).